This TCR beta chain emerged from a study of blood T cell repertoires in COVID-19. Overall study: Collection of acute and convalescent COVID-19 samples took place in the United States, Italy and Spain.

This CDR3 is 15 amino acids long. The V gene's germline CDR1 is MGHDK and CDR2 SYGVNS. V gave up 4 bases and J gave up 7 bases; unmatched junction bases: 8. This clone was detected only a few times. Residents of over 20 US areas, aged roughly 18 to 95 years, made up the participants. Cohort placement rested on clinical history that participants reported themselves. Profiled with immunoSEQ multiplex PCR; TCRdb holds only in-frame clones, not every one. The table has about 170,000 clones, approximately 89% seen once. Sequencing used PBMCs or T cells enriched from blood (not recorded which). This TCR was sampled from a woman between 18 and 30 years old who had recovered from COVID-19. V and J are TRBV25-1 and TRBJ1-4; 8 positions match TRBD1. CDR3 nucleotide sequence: TGTGCCAGCAGTGCTGATACAGGGGGAGGTGAAAAACTGTTTTTT. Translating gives CASSADTGGGEKLFF.